The sequence of this TCR beta chain was determined in a study of cytomegalovirus exposure and HLA in healthy donors. Points from the study as a whole: The investigators catalogued 160 or so TCR beta chains as cytomegalovirus-associated. An analysis done earlier found most TCR beta V segments productive about 90% or about 30% of the time. In vitro, three CMV-associated chains proved specific for CMV antigens. A later analysis reportedly found that, within productive TCRs, an Asian-associated ancestry cluster had fewer N-insertions than the mean observed across the approximately 700 donors.

Primers for the PCR totalled 60 Vbeta and 13 Jbeta. TCRdb's table, derived via immunoSEQ multiplex PCR, lists solely in-frame clones and lacks some. The sample includes 180,000 or so clones, around 80% of them seen just once. With respect to this clone: Its cognate antigen is unknown.

Germline CDR1 reads LGHNA; CDR2 reads YNFKEQ. The V and J ends lost 5 bases and 2 bases, in that order; junction bases with no gene match: 5. The CDR3 consists of 14 residues. This chain connects TRBV4-2 to TRBJ2-7; 8 bases are shared with TRBD1. Sequencing input: PBMCs. This clonotype was sampled from a woman between 55 and 75 years old in good health and CMV-seropositive. In nucleotides, the CDR3 is TGTGCCAGCAGCTATCCGGGACAGGCCTACGAGCAGTACTTC. This encodes CASSYPGQAYEQYF.